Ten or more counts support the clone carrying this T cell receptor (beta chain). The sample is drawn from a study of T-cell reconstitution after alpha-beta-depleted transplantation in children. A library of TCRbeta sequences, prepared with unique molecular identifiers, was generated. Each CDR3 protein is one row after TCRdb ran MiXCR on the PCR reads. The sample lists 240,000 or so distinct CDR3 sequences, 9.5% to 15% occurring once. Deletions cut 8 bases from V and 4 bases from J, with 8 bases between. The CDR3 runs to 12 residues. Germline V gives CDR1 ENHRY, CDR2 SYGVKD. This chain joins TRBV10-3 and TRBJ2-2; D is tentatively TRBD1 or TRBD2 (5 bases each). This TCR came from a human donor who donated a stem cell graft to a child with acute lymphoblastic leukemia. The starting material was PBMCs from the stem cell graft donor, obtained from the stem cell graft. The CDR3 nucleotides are TGTGCCATCGCAGGGACCACCGGGGAGCTGTTTTTT. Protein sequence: CAIAGTTGELFF.